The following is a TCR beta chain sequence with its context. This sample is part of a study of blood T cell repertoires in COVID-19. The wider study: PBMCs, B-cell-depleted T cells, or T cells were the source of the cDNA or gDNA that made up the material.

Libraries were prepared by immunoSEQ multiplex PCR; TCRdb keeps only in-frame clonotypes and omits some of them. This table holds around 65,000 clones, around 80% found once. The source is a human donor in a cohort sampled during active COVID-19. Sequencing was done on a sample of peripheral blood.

CDR3 coding DNA: TGTGCCTGGGAGACAGATAGCTCCTATAATTCACCCCTCCACTTT. The encoded protein is CAWETDSSYNSPLHF. The V call is TRBV30, the J call TRBJ1-6; D perhaps matches TRBD1 (5 bases). The V end lost 5 bases, the J end lost 0 bases, and 11 bases lay between the germline ends. The germline gives CDR1 GTSNPN, CDR2 SVGIG (reference sequence). The CDR3 runs to 15 residues.